One sample yielded the 15 T cell receptor beta chains listed below, sequenced in a study of graft-versus-host responses after intestinal transplantation. Their cognate antigens are unknown. Sequenced by immunoSEQ multiplex PCR; TCRdb stores in-frame clones only, minus some. The sample lists approximately 71,000 clones; around 90% were seen once. This specimen consisted of unstimulated CD8+ T cells sorted from spleen or lymph node cells, obtained before intestinal transplant. These receptors were collected from a human donor who received an intestinal transplant.

The chain uses TRBV9 and TRBJ2-2; TRBD1 matches 9 bases. This CDR3 has 16 amino acids. The J segment lost 4 bases and the V segment lost 2 bases, leaving 6 bases of the junction unmatched. Germline loops: CDR1 SGDLS, CDR2 YYNGEE. In nucleotides, the CDR3 is TGTGCCAGCAGCGTGGGGACAGGGTCGGTCACCGGGGAGCTGTTTTTT. Translating it yields CASSVGTGSVTGELFF.

The rearrangement uses TRBV15 and TRBJ1-2; D is ambiguous. The germline V gene has CDR1 LNHNV and CDR2 YYDKDF (reference sequence). The CDR3 extends over 15 amino acids. V was pared by 0 bases and J by 8 bases, with 16 bases between. CDR3 bases: TGTGCCACCAGCAGAGATGAAGGAGGCGGTTGGGGCTACACCTTC. It encodes CATSRDEGGGWGYTF.

The rearrangement uses TRBV6-5 and TRBJ2-7, with TRBD2 matching 12 bases. V lost 6 bases, J lost 3 bases, and 6 bases stayed unmatched. This CDR3 comprises 15 residues. CDR1 is MNHEY and CDR2 is SVGAGI in the germline V gene. Here the CDR3 reads CASSLGTSGFYEQYF. In DNA form, the CDR3 reads TGTGCCAGCAGCCTAGGGACTAGCGGGTTCTACGAGCAGTACTTC.

The V and J genes are TRBV6-5 and TRBJ2-5; D might be TRBD2 (6 bases). Germline CDR1 and CDR2: MNHEY and SVGAGI. This CDR3 is built from 16 residues. V was shortened by 1 base and J by 4 bases, with 16 bases between the two germline ends. The CDR3 spells CASSYFTSWSRETQYF. CDR3 DNA sequence: TGTGCCAGCAGTTACTTCACTAGCTGGAGTCGAGAGACCCAGTACTTC.

The chain couples TRBV5-6 to TRBJ2-7; 9 bases match TRBD2. The J segment lost 5 bases and the V segment lost 4 bases, leaving 4 bases of the junction unmatched. Germline V gives CDR1 SGHDT, CDR2 YYEEEE. The CDR3 is 13 amino acids. CDR3 DNA: TGTGCCAGCAGCGTGCTAGCGGGGAACGAGCAGTACTTC. Protein product: CASSVLAGNEQYF.

This clone was found once. The chain has TRBV6-1 and TRBJ2-7, with 9 bases fitting TRBD1. The CDR3 runs to 15 residues. CDR1 and CDR2 from the germline V gene are MNHNS and SASEGT. Trimming cost V 6 bases and J 0 bases; bases outside gene matches: 6. CDR3 sequence (DNA): TGTGCCAGCAGCTCGACAGGGGGTTCCTCCTACGAGCAGTACTTC. This encodes CASSSTGGSSYEQYF.

V and J are TRBV28 and TRBJ2-7; 7 positions agree with TRBD2. The V gene's germline CDR1 is MDHEN and CDR2 SYDVKM. V lost 3 bases and J lost 0; bases outside the gene matches: 5. This CDR3 has 15 residues. CDR3 region: CASSFIGGSSYEQYF. The CDR3 coding sequence is TGTGCCAGCAGTTTCATCGGCGGGAGCTCCTACGAGCAGTACTTC.

V usage is TRBV27 and J usage is TRBJ2-7; 10 bases are a match to TRBD1. Germline CDR1 and CDR2: MNHEY and SMNVEV (reference sequence). V shed 6 bases and J 3 bases; nucleotides not matched to a gene: 17. The CDR3 runs 18 residues. CDR3 DNA sequence: TGTGCCAGCAGCCTGGGACTACCCGGGACAGGGGCATTCTACGAGCAGTACTTC. Residues: CASSLGLPGTGAFYEQYF.

The rearrangement links TRBV28 to TRBJ2-2; weak D call: TRBD2 (5 bases). The germline V gene encodes CDR1 MDHEN and CDR2 SYDVKM. Between the trimmed V and J ends, which lost 3 bases and 1 base, there was a span of 12 bases. The length of the CDR3 is 16 residues. The CDR3 DNA follows: TGTGCCAGCAGTTTGGTAACTGGGAGGAACACCGGGGAGCTGTTTTTT. Amino acid sequence: CASSLVTGRNTGELFF.

The rearrangement uses TRBV27 and TRBJ2-5; TRBD1 is a possible D gene (6 bases). The CDR3 contains 15 residues. V dropped 8 bases and J dropped 4 bases, with 20 bases sitting between them. The germline V gene has CDR1 MNHEY and CDR2 SMNVEV (reference sequence). CDR3 DNA: TGTGCCAGCTCCCCTACAGGGCCCTCTGGAGAGACCCAGTACTTC. Protein product: CASSPTGPSGETQYF.

The chain carries TRBV7-9 and TRBJ1-1; TRBD1 matches at 7 bases. Germline lookup yields CDR1 SEHNR and CDR2 FQNEAQ (reference sequence). The CDR3 is made up of 15 amino acids. V lost 4 bases and J lost 1; bases outside the gene matches: 6. The CDR3 nucleotides are TGTGCCAGCAGCTCCTCGACAGGGAAGAACACTGAAGCTTTCTTT. It translates to CASSSSTGKNTEAFF.

V is TRBV4-1 and J is TRBJ1-2, with 8 bases identical to TRBD1. Germline V lookup: CDR1 MGHRA, CDR2 YSYEKL. V shed 4 bases and J 8 bases; nucleotides not matched to a gene: 21. This CDR3 is built from 18 residues. DNA for the CDR3: TGCGCCAGCAGCCTATGGGGACAGGTGGGAGAGCTCACGGAGGGCTACACCTTC. Translated: CASSLWGQVGELTEGYTF.

The J gene is TRBJ2-7, the V gene TRBV5-1, with TRBD2 matching 7 bases. Trimming cost V 0 bases and J 1 base; bases outside gene matches: 4. Germline V CDR1 and CDR2: SGHRS, YFSETQ. The CDR3 is 15 residues long. CDR3 nucleotides: TGCGCCAGCAGCTTGGTTACTAGCGTTTCCTACGAGCAGTACTTC. Protein product: CASSLVTSVSYEQYF. Based on the CDR3 plus reference TRBV5-1 and TRBJ2-7, the full variable domain is KAGVTQTPRYLIKTRGQQVTLSCSPISGHRSVSWYQQTPGQGLQFLFEYFSETQRNKGNFPGRFSGRQFSNSRSEMNVSTLELGDSALYLCASSLVTSVSYEQYFGPGTRLTVT.

V usage is TRBV27 and J usage is TRBJ2-7; TRBD2 agrees at 8 bases. J was trimmed by 3 bases and V by 2 bases; bases with no gene match: 12. Germline CDR1 and CDR2: MNHEY and SMNVEV (reference sequence). This CDR3 is built from 17 residues. The CDR3 is CASSLAGGPSLYYEQYF. The CDR3 region has the DNA TGTGCCAGCAGTTTAGCGGGAGGCCCGTCTCTCTACTACGAGCAGTACTTC.

The gene calls are TRBV6-1 and TRBJ2-1; TRBD2 matches 10 bases. Germline CDR1 is MNHNS and CDR2 is SASEGT. With 8 bases clipped from V and 1 base from J, the junction kept 2 bases outside the gene matches. This CDR3 contains 14 residues. The CDR3 nucleotides read TGTGCCAGCGATAGCGGGGGGTCCTACAATGAGCAGTTCTTC. Amino acids: CASDSGGSYNEQFF.